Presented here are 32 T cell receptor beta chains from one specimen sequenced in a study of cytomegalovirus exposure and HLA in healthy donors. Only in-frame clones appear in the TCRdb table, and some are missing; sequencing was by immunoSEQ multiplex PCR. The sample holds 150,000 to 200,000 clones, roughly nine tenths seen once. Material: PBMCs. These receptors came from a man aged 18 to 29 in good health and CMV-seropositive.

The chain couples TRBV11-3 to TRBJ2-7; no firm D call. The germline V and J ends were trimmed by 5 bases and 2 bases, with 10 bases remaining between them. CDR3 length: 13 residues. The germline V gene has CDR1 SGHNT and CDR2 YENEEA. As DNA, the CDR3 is TGTGCCAGCAGCCGCGGAATAGCCTACGAGCAGTACTTC. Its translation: CASSRGIAYEQYF.

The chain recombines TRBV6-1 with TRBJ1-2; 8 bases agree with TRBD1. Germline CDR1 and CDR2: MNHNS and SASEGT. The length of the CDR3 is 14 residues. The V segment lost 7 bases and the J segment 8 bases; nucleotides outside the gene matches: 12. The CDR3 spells CASTPGGSLWGYTF. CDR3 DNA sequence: TGTGCCAGCACCCCAGGGGGCTCTTTATGGGGCTACACCTTC.

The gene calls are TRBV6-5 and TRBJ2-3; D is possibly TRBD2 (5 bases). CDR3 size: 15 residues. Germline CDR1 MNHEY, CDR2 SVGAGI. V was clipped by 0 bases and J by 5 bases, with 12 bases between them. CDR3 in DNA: TGTGCCAGCAGTTACTCCGGGGTTAAGGGAGATACGCAGTATTTT. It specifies CASSYSGVKGDTQYF.

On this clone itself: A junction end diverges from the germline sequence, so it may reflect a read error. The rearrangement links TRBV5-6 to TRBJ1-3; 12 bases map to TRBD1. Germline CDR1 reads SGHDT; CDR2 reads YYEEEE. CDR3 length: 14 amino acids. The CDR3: CASRGQGAGYTIYF. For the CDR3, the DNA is TGTGCCAGCAGGGGACAGGGGGCTGGATACACCATATATTTT.

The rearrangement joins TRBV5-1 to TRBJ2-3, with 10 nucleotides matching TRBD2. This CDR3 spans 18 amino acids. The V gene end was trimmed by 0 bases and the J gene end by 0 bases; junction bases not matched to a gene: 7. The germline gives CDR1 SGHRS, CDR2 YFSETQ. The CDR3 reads CASSLGLAGVSSTDTQYF. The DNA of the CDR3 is TGCGCCAGCAGCTTGGGGCTAGCGGGAGTCTCTAGCACAGATACGCAGTATTTT.

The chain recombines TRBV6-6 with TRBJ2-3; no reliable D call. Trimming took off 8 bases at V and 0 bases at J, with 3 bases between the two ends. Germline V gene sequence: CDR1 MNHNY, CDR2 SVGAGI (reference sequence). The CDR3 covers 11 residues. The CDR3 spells CASSSTDTQYF. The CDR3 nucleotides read TGTGCCAGCTCAAGCACAGATACGCAGTATTTT.

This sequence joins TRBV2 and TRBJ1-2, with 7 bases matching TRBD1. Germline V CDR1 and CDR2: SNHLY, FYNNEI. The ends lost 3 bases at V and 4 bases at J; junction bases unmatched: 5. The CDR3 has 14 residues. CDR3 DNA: TGTGCCAGCAGTGACTACAGGGGTTCCTATGGCTACACCTTC. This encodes CASSDYRGSYGYTF.

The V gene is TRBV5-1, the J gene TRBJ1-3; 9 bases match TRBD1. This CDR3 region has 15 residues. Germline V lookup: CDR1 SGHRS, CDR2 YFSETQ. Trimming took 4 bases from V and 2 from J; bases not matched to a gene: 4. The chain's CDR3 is CASSQRTGAGNTIYF. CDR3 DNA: TGCGCCAGCAGCCAAAGGACAGGGGCTGGAAACACCATATATTTT.

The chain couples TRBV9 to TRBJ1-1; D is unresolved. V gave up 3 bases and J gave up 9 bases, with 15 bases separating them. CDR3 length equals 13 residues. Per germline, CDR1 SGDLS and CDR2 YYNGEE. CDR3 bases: TGTGCCAGCAGCGCCACCGGTAGCGGTAAAGCTTTCTTT. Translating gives CASSATGSGKAFF.

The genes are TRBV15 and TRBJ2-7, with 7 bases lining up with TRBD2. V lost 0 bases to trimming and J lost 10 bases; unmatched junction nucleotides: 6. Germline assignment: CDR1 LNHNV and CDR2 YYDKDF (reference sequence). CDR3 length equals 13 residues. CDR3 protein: CATSRDLSGPQYF. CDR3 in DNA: TGTGCCACCAGCAGAGATCTTAGCGGGCCTCAGTACTTC.

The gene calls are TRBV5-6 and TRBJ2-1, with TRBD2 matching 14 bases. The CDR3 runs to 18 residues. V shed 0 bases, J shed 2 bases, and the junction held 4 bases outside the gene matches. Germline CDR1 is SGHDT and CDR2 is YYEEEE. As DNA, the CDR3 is TGTGCCAGCAGCTTGGTGGGGACTAGCGGGAGAACCTACAATGAGCAGTTCTTC. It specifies CASSLVGTSGRTYNEQFF.

The CDR3 DNA is TGTGCCAGCAGGCAGCTAGCGGGATCCGGGGAGCTGTTTTTT. Protein: CASRQLAGSGELFF. The chain has TRBV2 and TRBJ2-2, with 9 bases that match TRBD2. From germline, CDR1 is SNHLY and CDR2 FYNNEI. V was clipped by 6 bases and J by 6 bases; unmatched bases: 5. This CDR3 is 14 amino acids long.

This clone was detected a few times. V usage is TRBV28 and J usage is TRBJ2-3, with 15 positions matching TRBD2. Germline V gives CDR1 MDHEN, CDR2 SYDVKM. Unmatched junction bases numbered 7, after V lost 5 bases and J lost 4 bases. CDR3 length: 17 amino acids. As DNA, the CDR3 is TGTGCCAGCAGTATGGGACTAGCGGGAGGAATCGCAGATACGCAGTATTTT. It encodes CASSMGLAGGIADTQYF.

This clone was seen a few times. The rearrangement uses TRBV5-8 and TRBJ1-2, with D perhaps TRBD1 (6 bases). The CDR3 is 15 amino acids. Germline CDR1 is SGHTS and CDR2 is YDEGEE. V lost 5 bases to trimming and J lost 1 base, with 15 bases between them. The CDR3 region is CASRAGTTDNYGYTF. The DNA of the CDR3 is TGTGCCAGCAGGGCCGGGACAACAGATAACTATGGCTACACCTTC.

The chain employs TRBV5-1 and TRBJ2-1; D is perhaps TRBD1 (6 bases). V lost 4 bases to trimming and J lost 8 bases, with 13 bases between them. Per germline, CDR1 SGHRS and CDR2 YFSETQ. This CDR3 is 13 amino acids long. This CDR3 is CASSEQGGYEQFF. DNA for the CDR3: TGCGCCAGCAGCGAACAGGGTGGCTATGAGCAGTTCTTC.

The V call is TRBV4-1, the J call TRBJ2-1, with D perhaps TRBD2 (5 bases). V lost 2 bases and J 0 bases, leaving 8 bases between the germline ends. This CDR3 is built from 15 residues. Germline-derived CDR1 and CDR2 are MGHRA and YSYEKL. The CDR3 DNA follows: TGCGCCAGCAGCCAAACGGGGAGCTCCTACAATGAGCAGTTCTTC. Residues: CASSQTGSSYNEQFF.

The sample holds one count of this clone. As DNA, the CDR3 is TGTGCCAGCAGCTTAGATACAGGTTCGCACATTCAGTACTTC. Protein: CASSLDTGSHIQYF. This chain connects TRBV11-2 to TRBJ2-4; D perhaps matches TRBD1 (5 bases). Deletions cut 0 bases from V and 8 bases from J, with 11 bases between. Germline V gene lookup returns CDR1 SGHAT and CDR2 FQNNGV. The CDR3 spans 14 residues.

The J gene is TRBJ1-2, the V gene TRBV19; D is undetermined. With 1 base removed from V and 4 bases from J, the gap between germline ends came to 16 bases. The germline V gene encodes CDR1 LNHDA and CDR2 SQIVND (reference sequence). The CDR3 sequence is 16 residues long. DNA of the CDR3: TGTGCCAGTAGTATAGTTAGCACCATTGCCCTCTATGGCTACACCTTC. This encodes CASSIVSTIALYGYTF.

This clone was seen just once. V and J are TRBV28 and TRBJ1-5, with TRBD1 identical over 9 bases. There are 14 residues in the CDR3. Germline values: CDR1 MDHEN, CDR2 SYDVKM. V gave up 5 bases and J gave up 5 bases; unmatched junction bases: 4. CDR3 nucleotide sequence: TGTGCCAGCAGTAAACAGGGGGCCTATCAGCCCCAGCATTTT. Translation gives CASSKQGAYQPQHF.

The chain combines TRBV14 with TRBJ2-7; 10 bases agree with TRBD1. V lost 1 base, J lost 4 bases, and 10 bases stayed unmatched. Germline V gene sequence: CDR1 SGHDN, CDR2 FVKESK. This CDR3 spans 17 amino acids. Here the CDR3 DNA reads TGTGCCAGCAGCCAAGCGGACCGGGACAGGGGTAGGTACGAGCAGTACTTC. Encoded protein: CASSQADRDRGRYEQYF. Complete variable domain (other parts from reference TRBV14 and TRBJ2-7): EAGVTQFPSHSVIEKGQTVTLRCDPISGHDNLYWYRRVMGKEIKFLLHFVKESKQDESGMPNNRFLAERTGGTYSTLKVQPAELEDSGVYFCASSQADRDRGRYEQYFGPGTRLTVT.

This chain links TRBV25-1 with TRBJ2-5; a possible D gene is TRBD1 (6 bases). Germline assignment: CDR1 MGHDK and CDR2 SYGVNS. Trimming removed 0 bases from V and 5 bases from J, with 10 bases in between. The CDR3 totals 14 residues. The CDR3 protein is CASSEYQGLETQYF. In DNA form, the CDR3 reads TGTGCCAGCAGTGAATACCAGGGGCTGGAGACCCAGTACTTC.

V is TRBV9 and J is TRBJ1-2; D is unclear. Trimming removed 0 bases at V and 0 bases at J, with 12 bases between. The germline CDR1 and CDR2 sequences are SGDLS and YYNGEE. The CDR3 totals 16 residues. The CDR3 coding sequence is TGTGCCAGCAGCGTAGCGCAGGAAACACCTAACTATGGCTACACCTTC. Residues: CASSVAQETPNYGYTF.

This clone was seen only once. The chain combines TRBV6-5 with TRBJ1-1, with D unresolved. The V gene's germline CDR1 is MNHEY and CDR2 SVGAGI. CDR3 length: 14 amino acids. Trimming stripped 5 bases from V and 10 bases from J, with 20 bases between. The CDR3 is CASSQKKRLFGAFF. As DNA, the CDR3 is TGTGCCAGCAGTCAAAAGAAGCGCCTGTTTGGAGCTTTCTTT.

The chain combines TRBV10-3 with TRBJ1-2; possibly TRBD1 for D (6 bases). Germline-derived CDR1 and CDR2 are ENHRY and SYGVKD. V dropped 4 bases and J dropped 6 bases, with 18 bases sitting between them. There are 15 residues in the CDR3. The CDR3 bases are TGTGCCATCAGTGCGAGGGGGGGGGATTTTGATGGCTACACCTTC. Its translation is CAISARGGDFDGYTF.

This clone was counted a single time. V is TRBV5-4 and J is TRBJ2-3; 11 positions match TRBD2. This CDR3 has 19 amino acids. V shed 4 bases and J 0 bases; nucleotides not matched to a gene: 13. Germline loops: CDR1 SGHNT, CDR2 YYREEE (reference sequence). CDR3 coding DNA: TGTGCCAGCAGCCGCCTGCTAGCGGGAGGTCGTGCTAGCACAGATACGCAGTATTTT. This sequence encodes CASSRLLAGGRASTDTQYF.

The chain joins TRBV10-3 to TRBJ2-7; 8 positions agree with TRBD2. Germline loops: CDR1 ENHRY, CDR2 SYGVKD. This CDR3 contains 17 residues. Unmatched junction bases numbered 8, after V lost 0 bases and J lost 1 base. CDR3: CAISESSLAGISYEQYF. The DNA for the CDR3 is TGTGCCATCAGTGAGTCGAGTTTAGCGGGAATTTCCTACGAGCAGTACTTC.

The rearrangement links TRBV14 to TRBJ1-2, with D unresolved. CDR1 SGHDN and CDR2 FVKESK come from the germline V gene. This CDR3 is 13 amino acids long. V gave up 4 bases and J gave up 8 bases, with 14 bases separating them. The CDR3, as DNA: TGTGCCAGCAGCCCCATCCCTCAGAGGGGCTACACCTTC. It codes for CASSPIPQRGYTF. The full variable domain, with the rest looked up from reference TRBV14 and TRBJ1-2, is EAGVTQFPSHSVIEKGQTVTLRCDPISGHDNLYWYRRVMGKEIKFLLHFVKESKQDESGMPNNRFLAERTGGTYSTLKVQPAELEDSGVYFCASSPIPQRGYTFGSGTRLTVV.

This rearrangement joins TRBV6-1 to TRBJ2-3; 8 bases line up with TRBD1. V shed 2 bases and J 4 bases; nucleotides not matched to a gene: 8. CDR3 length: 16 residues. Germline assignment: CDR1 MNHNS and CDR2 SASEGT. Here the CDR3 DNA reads TGTGCCAGCAGTGAACTCAGGGGGCAGGTGGCAGATACGCAGTATTTT. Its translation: CASSELRGQVADTQYF.

CDR3 coding DNA: TGTGCCAGCAGCTTATTTCCAGGGGGCGAAAAACTGTTTTTT. Amino acid sequence: CASSLFPGGEKLFF. This rearrangement joins TRBV7-8 to TRBJ1-4, with 8 bases aligning to TRBD1. Germline V CDR1 and CDR2: SGHVS, FQNEAQ. The CDR3 is 14 residues long. The ends lost 2 bases at V and 8 bases at J; junction bases unmatched: 4.

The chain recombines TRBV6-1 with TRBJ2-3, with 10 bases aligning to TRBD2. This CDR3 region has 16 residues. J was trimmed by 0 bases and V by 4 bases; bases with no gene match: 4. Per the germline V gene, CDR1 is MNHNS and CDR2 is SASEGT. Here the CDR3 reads CASSGPTSGSTDTQYF. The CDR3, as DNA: TGTGCCAGCAGTGGCCCGACTAGCGGGAGCACAGATACGCAGTATTTT.

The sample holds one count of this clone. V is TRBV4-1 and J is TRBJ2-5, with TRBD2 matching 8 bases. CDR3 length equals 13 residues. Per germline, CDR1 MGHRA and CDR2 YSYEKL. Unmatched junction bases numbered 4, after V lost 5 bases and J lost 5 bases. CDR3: CASSLAGSETQYF. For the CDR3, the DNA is TGCGCCAGCAGCTTAGCGGGATCGGAGACCCAGTACTTC.

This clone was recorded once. CDR3 amino acids: CASSGAGANTGELFF. In nucleotides, the CDR3 is TGTGCCAGCAGCGGGGCGGGGGCGAACACCGGGGAGCTGTTTTTT. The chain uses TRBV6-6 and TRBJ2-2; the match to TRBD2 covers 7 bases. Germline-derived CDR1 and CDR2 are MNHNY and SVGAGI (reference sequence). J was trimmed by 0 bases and V by 6 bases; bases with no gene match: 4. The CDR3 covers 15 residues.